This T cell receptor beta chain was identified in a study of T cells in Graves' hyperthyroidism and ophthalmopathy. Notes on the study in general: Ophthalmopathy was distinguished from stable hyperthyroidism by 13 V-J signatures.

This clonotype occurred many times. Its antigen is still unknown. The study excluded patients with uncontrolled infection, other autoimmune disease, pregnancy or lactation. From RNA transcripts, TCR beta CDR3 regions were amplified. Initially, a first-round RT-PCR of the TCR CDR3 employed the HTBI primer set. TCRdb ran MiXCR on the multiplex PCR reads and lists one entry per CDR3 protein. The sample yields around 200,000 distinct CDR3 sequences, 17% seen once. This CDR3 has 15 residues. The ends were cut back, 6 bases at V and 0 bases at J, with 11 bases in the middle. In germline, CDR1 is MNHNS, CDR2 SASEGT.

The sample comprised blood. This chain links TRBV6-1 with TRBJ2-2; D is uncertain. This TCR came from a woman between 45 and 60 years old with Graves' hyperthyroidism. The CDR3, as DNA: TGTGCCAGCAGACCGCTCACCGCGAACACCGGGGAGCTGTTTTTT. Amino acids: CASRPLTANTGELFF.